This T cell receptor beta chain came from a study of T cell responses to AZD1222 COVID-19 vaccine. The study, taken as a whole, reports: It should be noted that donors were predominantly white British and more often female, and clonal diversity was possibly underestimated. At 160-218 and 743-854, vaccine-associated CD4 TCRs were dominant, and they spanned spike.

A note on this clone: The antigen remains unidentified.

Per the germline V gene, CDR1 is SNHLY and CDR2 is FYNNEI. The CDR3 is made up of 15 amino acids. Trimming removed 5 bases from V and 8 bases from J, with 18 bases in between. Sequencing was performed with immunoSEQ multiplex PCR; in TCRdb, only in-frame clones are kept and a portion is missing. The repertoire holds more than 90,000 clones, with over 75% as singletons. The J gene is TRBJ2-2, the V gene TRBV2; a weak D match, TRBD1 (5 bases). This specimen was peripheral blood, taken 28 days after the second AZD1222 dose. The receptor was isolated from an adult who received the AZD1222 COVID-19 vaccine. The CDR3 sequence: CASSNQSPTVGELFF. The CDR3 DNA sequence: TGTGCCAGCAGTAACCAGTCCCCGACAGTGGGGGAGCTGTTTTTT.